This is a list of T cell receptor beta chains from one sample in a study of control samples from healthy donors and cancer patients. Using immunoSEQ multiplex PCR, the repertoire was profiled, and TCRdb retains in-frame clones only, with some absent. The table shows about 18,000 clones, with approximately 81% occurring only once. The sequenced sample was PBMCs. Every receptor here comes from a woman in her 70s with lung cancer. Each CDR3 is given with its conserved first and last residue. The D gene is left open where the match is weak. Part of the rows lack a size; the others show once, few, many or a class for expanded clones.

d_gene: .; v_gene: TRBV4-1; len: 16; j_gene: TRBJ2-2; abundance: .; CDR3aa: CASSQEQAGWSGELFF; CDR3nt: TGCGCCAGCAGCCAAGAACAGGCGGGATGGTCCGGGGAGCTGTTTTTT
d_gene: .; v_gene: TRBV18; len: 16; j_gene: TRBJ2-1; abundance: .; CDR3aa: CASSPLVASSYNEQFF; CDR3nt: TGTGCCAGCTCACCACTTGTGGCTAGCTCCTACAATGAGCAGTTCTTC
d_gene: .; v_gene: TRBV28; len: 16; j_gene: TRBJ2-7; abundance: .; CDR3aa: CASSLRGGRAYHEQYF; CDR3nt: TGTGCCAGCAGTTTACGCGGAGGTAGAGCTTACCACGAGCAGTACTTC
d_gene: .; v_gene: TRBV7-8; len: 16; j_gene: TRBJ2-7; abundance: once; CDR3aa: CASSSPPGLSRYEQYF; CDR3nt: TGTGCCAGCAGCTCCCCGCCCGGACTATCACGATACGAGCAGTACTTC
d_gene: .; v_gene: TRBV4-1; len: 11; j_gene: TRBJ2-3; abundance: once; CDR3aa: CAIRGTDTQYF; CDR3nt: TGCGCCATCCGGGGCACAGATACGCAGTATTTT
d_gene: .; v_gene: TRBV19; len: 14; j_gene: TRBJ2-7; abundance: .; CDR3aa: CASSIPGRAYEQYF; CDR3nt: TGTGCCAGTAGTATCCCGGGACGAGCCTACGAGCAGTACTTC
d_gene: TRBD2; v_gene: TRBV6-5; len: 14; j_gene: TRBJ2-7; abundance: .; CDR3aa: CASSPTSGSYEQYF; CDR3nt: TGTGCCAGCAGTCCGACTAGCGGGAGTTACGAGCAGTACTTC
d_gene: .; v_gene: TRBV2; len: 12; j_gene: TRBJ1-2; abundance: once; CDR3aa: CASSDRGYGYTF; CDR3nt: TGTGCCAGCAGTGACAGGGGATATGGCTACACCTTC
d_gene: .; v_gene: TRBV28; len: 15; j_gene: TRBJ1-1; abundance: .; CDR3aa: CASSSPTGFYTEAFF; CDR3nt: TGTGCCAGCAGTAGCCCGACAGGATTTTACACTGAAGCTTTCTTT
d_gene: .; v_gene: TRBV10-3; len: 14; j_gene: TRBJ1-1; abundance: .; CDR3aa: CAISESSSQTEAFF; CDR3nt: TGTGCCATCAGTGAGTCGAGTAGTCAGACTGAAGCTTTCTTT
d_gene: TRBD1; v_gene: TRBV27; len: 18; j_gene: TRBJ1-2; abundance: .; CDR3aa: CASSLVATGGNLNYGYTF; CDR3nt: TGTGCCAGCAGTTTAGTCGCGACAGGGGGCAATTTGAACTATGGCTACACCTTC
d_gene: TRBD1; v_gene: TRBV5-8; len: 16; j_gene: TRBJ1-4; abundance: .; CDR3aa: CASSIGTGGTNEKLFF; CDR3nt: TGTGCCAGCAGCATCGGGACAGGGGGCACTAATGAAAAACTGTTTTTT
d_gene: .; v_gene: TRBV7-9; len: 11; j_gene: TRBJ1-1; abundance: .; CDR3aa: CASTPGQEAFF; CDR3nt: TGTGCCAGCACCCCGGGGCAGGAAGCTTTCTTT
d_gene: TRBD2; v_gene: TRBV6-5; len: 16; j_gene: TRBJ2-7; abundance: .; CDR3aa: CASSYSRLAGESEQYF; CDR3nt: TGTGCCAGCAGTTACTCCCGGCTAGCGGGAGAAAGTGAGCAGTACTTC
d_gene: TRBD1; v_gene: TRBV14; len: 16; j_gene: TRBJ2-5; abundance: few; CDR3aa: CASSPDRGIVQETQYF; CDR3nt: TGTGCCAGCAGCCCGGACAGGGGGATAGTCCAAGAGACCCAGTACTTC
d_gene: TRBD2; v_gene: TRBV28; len: 15; j_gene: TRBJ2-7; abundance: .; CDR3aa: CASSWGLAGAGEQYF; CDR3nt: TGTGCCAGCAGTTGGGGACTAGCGGGAGCTGGTGAGCAGTACTTC
d_gene: TRBD2; v_gene: TRBV7-9; len: 14; j_gene: TRBJ2-7; abundance: .; CDR3aa: CASSPTSGQYEQYF; CDR3nt: TGTGCCAGCAGCCCAACTAGCGGACAATACGAGCAGTACTTC
d_gene: TRBD1; v_gene: TRBV29-1; len: 12; j_gene: TRBJ2-7; abundance: .; CDR3aa: CSGTGGSYEQYF; CDR3nt: TGCAGCGGGACAGGGGGCTCCTACGAGCAGTACTTC
d_gene: TRBD1; v_gene: TRBV30; len: 16; j_gene: TRBJ1-1; abundance: .; CDR3aa: CAWSVREGALNTEAFF; CDR3nt: TGTGCCTGGAGTGTAAGGGAGGGGGCATTGAACACTGAAGCTTTCTTT
d_gene: TRBD2; v_gene: TRBV24-1; len: 16; j_gene: TRBJ2-1; abundance: .; CDR3aa: CATSDHGLAGDNEQFF; CDR3nt: TGTGCCACCAGTGACCATGGACTAGCGGGAGATAATGAGCAGTTCTTC
d_gene: .; v_gene: TRBV2; len: 15; j_gene: TRBJ1-2; abundance: once; CDR3aa: CASSERSRGGDGYTF; CDR3nt: TGTGCCAGCAGTGAGAGATCCAGGGGTGGGGATGGCTACACCTTC
d_gene: .; v_gene: TRBV3-1/TRBV3-2; len: 15; j_gene: TRBJ1-1; abundance: .; CDR3aa: CASSQDTGGGTEAFF; CDR3nt: TGTGCCAGCAGCCAAGATACGGGGGGGGGCACTGAAGCTTTCTTT
d_gene: TRBD1; v_gene: TRBV28; len: 16; j_gene: TRBJ1-1; abundance: .; CDR3aa: CASSIGTATRTTEAFF; CDR3nt: TGTGCCAGCAGTATCGGGACAGCGACTAGAACAACTGAAGCTTTCTTT
d_gene: TRBD1; v_gene: TRBV7-9; len: 16; j_gene: TRBJ1-4; abundance: .; CDR3aa: CASSLATGISGEKLFF; CDR3nt: TGTGCCAGCAGCCTCGCGACAGGGATTTCGGGTGAAAAACTGTTTTTT
d_gene: TRBD1; v_gene: TRBV11-3; len: 14; j_gene: TRBJ1-6; abundance: .; CDR3aa: CASSLGTGNSPLHF; CDR3nt: TGTGCCAGCAGCTTGGGGACAGGGAATTCACCCCTCCACTTT
d_gene: .; v_gene: TRBV28; len: 14; j_gene: TRBJ1-4; abundance: .; CDR3aa: CASSFSGPNEKLFF; CDR3nt: TGTGCCAGCAGTTTTAGCGGGCCTAATGAAAAACTGTTTTTT
d_gene: TRBD1; v_gene: TRBV28; len: 13; j_gene: TRBJ1-2; abundance: .; CDR3aa: CASSVTGGEGYTF; CDR3nt: TGTGCCAGCAGTGTTACAGGGGGTGAAGGCTACACCTTC
d_gene: TRBD2; v_gene: TRBV7-7; len: 16; j_gene: TRBJ2-5; abundance: once; CDR3aa: CASSPGYLGRGETQYF; CDR3nt: TGTGCTAGCAGCCCCGGGTATCTCGGGAGGGGGGAGACCCAGTACTTC
d_gene: .; v_gene: TRBV6-1; len: 15; j_gene: TRBJ2-2; abundance: .; CDR3aa: CASSEGGDSTGELFF; CDR3nt: TGTGCCAGCAGTGAGGGAGGTGATAGCACCGGGGAGCTGTTTTTT
d_gene: .; v_gene: TRBV12-3/TRBV12-4; len: 13; j_gene: TRBJ1-5; abundance: once; CDR3aa: CASSLAGDQPQHF; CDR3nt: TGTGCCAGCAGTTTGGCAGGGGATCAGCCCCAGCATTTT
d_gene: .; v_gene: TRBV15; len: 13; j_gene: TRBJ1-2; abundance: .; CDR3aa: CATSRGTGYGYTF; CDR3nt: TGTGCCACCAGCAGAGGGACGGGGTATGGCTACACCTTC
d_gene: TRBD2; v_gene: TRBV7-9; len: 16; j_gene: TRBJ2-7; abundance: few; CDR3aa: CASSPTTSGLIYEQYF; CDR3nt: TGTGCCAGCAGCCCTACGACTAGCGGGCTTATCTACGAGCAGTACTTC
d_gene: .; v_gene: TRBV7-6; len: 11; j_gene: TRBJ2-1; abundance: .; CDR3aa: CASSSGGEQFF; CDR3nt: TGTGCCAGCAGCTCAGGCGGAGAGCAGTTCTTC
d_gene: .; v_gene: TRBV5-6; len: 13; j_gene: TRBJ1-3; abundance: .; CDR3aa: CASSSSSGNTIYF; CDR3nt: TGTGCCAGCAGCAGTTCCTCTGGAAACACCATATATTTT
d_gene: .; v_gene: TRBV4-3; len: 14; j_gene: TRBJ2-7; abundance: .; CDR3aa: CASSQDPRSYEQYF; CDR3nt: TGCGCCAGCAGCCAAGATCCACGATCCTACGAGCAGTACTTC
d_gene: .; v_gene: TRBV7-2; len: 15; j_gene: TRBJ1-6; abundance: once; CDR3aa: CASSSRRNRNSPLHF; CDR3nt: TGTGCCAGCAGCTCCCGCAGGAATAGAAATTCACCCCTCCACTTT
d_gene: TRBD2; v_gene: TRBV10-2; len: 15; j_gene: TRBJ2-5; abundance: once; CDR3aa: CASSELAGGGETQYF; CDR3nt: TGCGCCAGCAGTGAACTAGCGGGAGGTGGAGAGACCCAGTACTTC
d_gene: TRBD2; v_gene: TRBV2; len: 16; j_gene: TRBJ2-1; abundance: few; CDR3aa: CASRPLAGGSYNEQFF; CDR3nt: TGTGCCAGCAGGCCCTTAGCGGGAGGGTCCTACAATGAGCAGTTCTTC
d_gene: .; v_gene: TRBV11-3; len: 16; j_gene: TRBJ2-1; abundance: .; CDR3aa: CASSLGFYPSYNEQFF; CDR3nt: TGTGCCAGCAGCTTAGGGTTCTATCCTTCCTACAATGAGCAGTTCTTC
d_gene: .; v_gene: TRBV18; len: 15; j_gene: TRBJ1-1; abundance: .; CDR3aa: CASSPRTEVNTEAFF; CDR3nt: TGTGCCAGCTCACCGAGGACAGAAGTGAACACTGAAGCTTTCTTT